This entry describes one T cell receptor beta chain. As yet, its antigen is unknown. The length of the CDR3 is 13 residues. The trim removed 6 bases at V and 3 bases at J, leaving 4 bases unmatched. In germline, CDR1 is SQVTM, CDR2 ANQGSEA. This entry comes from a study of post-analysis software for immune sequencing data. Study outcomes and limitations: Elevated frequency relative to controls characterized several TRBV segments in patients, TRBV5-6, TRBV5-1 and TRBV20-1 among them.

Carried by the TCR beta cDNA libraries were unique molecular identifiers. Using its own MiXCR run on the PCR reads, TCRdb lists one record per CDR3 protein. The profile covers roughly 800,000 distinct CDR3 sequences, with approximately 57% appearing a single time and under 6% taken by the ten largest. Sequencing was performed on blood. The TCR comes from a girl aged 10-17 years with multiple sclerosis. The rearrangement links TRBV29-1 to TRBJ2-7, with TRBD2 matching over 11 bases. The CDR3 is CSVETSGNYEQYF. CDR3 nucleotide sequence: TGCAGCGTAGAGACTAGCGGGAACTACGAGCAGTACTTC.